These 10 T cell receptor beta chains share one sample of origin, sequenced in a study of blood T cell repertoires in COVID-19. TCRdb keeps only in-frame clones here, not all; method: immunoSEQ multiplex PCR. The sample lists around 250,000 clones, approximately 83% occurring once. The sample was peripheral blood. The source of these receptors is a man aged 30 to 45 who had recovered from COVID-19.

In nucleotides, the CDR3 is TGTGCCAGCAGACTTTTTGCAGGGGTCACAGATACGCAGTATTTT. The encoded protein is CASRLFAGVTDTQYF. This chain joins TRBV2 and TRBJ2-3, with a weak D call TRBD1 (6 bases). Germline CDR1 reads SNHLY; CDR2 reads FYNNEI. This CDR3 comprises 15 residues. V was shortened by 6 bases and J by 2 bases, with 15 bases between the two germline ends.

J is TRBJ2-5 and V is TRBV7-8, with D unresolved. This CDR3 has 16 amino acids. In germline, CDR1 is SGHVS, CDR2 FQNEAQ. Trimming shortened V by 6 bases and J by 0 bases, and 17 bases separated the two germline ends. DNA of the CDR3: TGTGCCAGCAGAACGACTCTTTGGCAAAACCAAGAGACCCAGTACTTC. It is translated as CASRTTLWQNQETQYF.

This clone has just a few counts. The CDR3 DNA sequence: TGTGCCAGCAGCTCTAGTCAGCCCCAGCATTTT. Amino acid sequence: CASSSSQPQHF. The rearrangement uses TRBV28 and TRBJ1-5; no definite D call. Trimming stripped 6 bases from V and 6 bases from J, with 6 bases between. This CDR3 region has 11 residues. The germline V gene encodes CDR1 MDHEN and CDR2 SYDVKM. Using reference TRBV28 and TRBJ1-5 for the parts outside the CDR3, the full variable domain is DVKVTQSSRYLVKRTGEKVFLECVQDMDHENMFWYRQDPGLGLRLIYFSYDVKMKEKGDIPEGYSVSREKKERFSLILESASTNQTSMYLCASSSSQPQHFGDGTRLSIL.

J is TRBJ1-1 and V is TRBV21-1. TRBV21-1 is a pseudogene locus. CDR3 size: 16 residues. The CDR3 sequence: CASSRGYRVNWGGAFF. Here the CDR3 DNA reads TGTGCCAGCAGCAGAGGGTACAGGGTTAATTGGGGGGGAGCTTTCTTT.

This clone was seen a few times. CDR3: CASSFTARGSGYGYTF. The CDR3 DNA is TGTGCCAGCAGTTTTACAGCTCGCGGGTCGGGCTATGGCTACACCTTC. This sequence joins TRBV6-5 and TRBJ1-2; D remains ambiguous. V was shortened by 4 bases and J by 4 bases, with 19 bases between the two germline ends. The CDR3 is 16 amino acids. Germline CDR1 reads MNHEY; CDR2 reads SVGAGI.

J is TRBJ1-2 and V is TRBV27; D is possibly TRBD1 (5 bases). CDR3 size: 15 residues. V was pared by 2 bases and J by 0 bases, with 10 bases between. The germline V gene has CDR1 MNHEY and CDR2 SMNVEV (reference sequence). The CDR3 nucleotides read TGTGCCAGCAGTTTAGGTCCGGGGGCTAACTATGGCTACACCTTC. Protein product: CASSLGPGANYGYTF.

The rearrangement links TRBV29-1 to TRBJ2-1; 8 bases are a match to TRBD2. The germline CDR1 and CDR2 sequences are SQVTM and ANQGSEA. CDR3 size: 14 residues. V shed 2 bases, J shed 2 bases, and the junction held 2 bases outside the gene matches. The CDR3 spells CSVEMGLAYNEQFF. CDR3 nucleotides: TGCAGCGTTGAAATGGGACTAGCCTACAATGAGCAGTTCTTC.

CDR3 DNA: TGTGCCAGCTCACCCCTCTTAGGAGGGACTGGAAACACCATATATTTT. It codes for CASSPLLGGTGNTIYF. V is TRBV18 and J is TRBJ1-3; no firm D call. The CDR3 has 16 residues. Trimming removed 3 bases from V and 2 bases from J, with 14 bases in between. The germline V gene has CDR1 KGHSH and CDR2 LQKENI.

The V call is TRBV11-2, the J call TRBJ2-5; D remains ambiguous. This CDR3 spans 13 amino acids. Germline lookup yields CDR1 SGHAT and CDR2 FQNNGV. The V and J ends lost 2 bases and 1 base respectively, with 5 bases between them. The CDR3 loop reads CASSLKPQETQYF. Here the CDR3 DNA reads TGTGCCAGCAGCTTAAAGCCCCAAGAGACCCAGTACTTC.

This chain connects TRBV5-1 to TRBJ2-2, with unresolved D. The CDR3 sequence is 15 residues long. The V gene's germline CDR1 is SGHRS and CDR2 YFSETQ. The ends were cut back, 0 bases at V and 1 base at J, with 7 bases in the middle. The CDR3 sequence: CASSLEALNTGELFF. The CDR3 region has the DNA TGCGCCAGCAGCTTGGAAGCGTTGAACACCGGGGAGCTGTTTTTT.